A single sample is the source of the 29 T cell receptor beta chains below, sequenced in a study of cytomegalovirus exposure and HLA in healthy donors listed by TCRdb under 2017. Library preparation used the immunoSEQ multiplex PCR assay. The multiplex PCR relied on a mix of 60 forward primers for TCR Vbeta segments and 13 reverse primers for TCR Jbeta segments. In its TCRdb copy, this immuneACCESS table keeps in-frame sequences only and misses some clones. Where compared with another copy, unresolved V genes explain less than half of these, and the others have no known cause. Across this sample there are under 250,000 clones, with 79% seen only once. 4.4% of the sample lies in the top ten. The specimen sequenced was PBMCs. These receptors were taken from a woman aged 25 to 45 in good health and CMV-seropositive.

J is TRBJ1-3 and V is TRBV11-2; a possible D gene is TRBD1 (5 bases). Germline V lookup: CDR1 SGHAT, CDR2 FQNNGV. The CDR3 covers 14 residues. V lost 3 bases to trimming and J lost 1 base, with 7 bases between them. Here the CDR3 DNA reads TGTGCCAGCAGCTTCGGGACTTCTGGAAACACCATATATTTT. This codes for CASSFGTSGNTIYF.

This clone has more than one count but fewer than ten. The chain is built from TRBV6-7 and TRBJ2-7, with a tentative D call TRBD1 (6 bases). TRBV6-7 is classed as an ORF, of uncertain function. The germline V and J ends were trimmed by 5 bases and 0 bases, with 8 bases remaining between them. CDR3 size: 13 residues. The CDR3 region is CASSPDSSYEQYF. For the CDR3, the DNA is TGTGCCAGCAGTCCGGACAGCTCCTACGAGCAGTACTTC.

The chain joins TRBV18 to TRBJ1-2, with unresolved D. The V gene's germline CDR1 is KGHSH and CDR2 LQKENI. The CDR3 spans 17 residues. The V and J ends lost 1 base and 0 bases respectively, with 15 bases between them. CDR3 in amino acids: CASSPRVRESTNYGYTF. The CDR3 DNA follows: TGTGCCAGCTCACCACGAGTTAGGGAGTCGACTAACTATGGCTACACCTTC.

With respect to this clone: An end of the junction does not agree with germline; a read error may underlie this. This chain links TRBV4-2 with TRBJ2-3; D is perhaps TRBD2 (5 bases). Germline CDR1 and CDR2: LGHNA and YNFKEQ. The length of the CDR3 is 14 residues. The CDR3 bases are TGTGCCAGCAGCCAAGGGGCTAGCAGAGATACGCAGTATTTT. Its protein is CASSQGASRDTQYF.

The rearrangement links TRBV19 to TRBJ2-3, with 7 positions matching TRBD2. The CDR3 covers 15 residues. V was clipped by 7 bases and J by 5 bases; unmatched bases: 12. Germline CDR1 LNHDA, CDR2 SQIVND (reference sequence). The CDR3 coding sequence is TGTGCCAGTATGAACCCGCGGGAGTTCATAGATACGCAGTATTTT. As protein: CASMNPREFIDTQYF.

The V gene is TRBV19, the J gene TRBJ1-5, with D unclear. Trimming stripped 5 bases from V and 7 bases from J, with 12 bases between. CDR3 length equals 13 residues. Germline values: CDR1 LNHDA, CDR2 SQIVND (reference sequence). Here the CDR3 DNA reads TGTGCCAGTAGTTCGGGATCCTACCAGCCCCAGCATTTT. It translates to CASSSGSYQPQHF.

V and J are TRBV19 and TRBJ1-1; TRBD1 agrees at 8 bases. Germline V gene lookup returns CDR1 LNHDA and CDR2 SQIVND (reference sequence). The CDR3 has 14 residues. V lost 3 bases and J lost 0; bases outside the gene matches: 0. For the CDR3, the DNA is TGTGCCAGTAGTATCAGGGGGCTGAACACTGAAGCTTTCTTT. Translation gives CASSIRGLNTEAFF. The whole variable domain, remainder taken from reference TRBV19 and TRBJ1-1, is DGGITQSPKYLFRKEGQNVTLSCEQNLNHDAMYWYRQDPGQGLRLIYYSQIVNDFQKGDIAEGYSVSREKKESFPLTVTSAQKNPTAFYLCASSIRGLNTEAFFGQGTRLTVV.

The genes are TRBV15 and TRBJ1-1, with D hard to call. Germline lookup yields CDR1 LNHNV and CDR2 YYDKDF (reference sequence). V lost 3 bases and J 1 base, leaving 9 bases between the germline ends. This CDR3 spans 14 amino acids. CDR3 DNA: TGTGCCACCAGCAGTTTTTCAGGGAACACTGAAGCTTTCTTT. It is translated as CATSSFSGNTEAFF.

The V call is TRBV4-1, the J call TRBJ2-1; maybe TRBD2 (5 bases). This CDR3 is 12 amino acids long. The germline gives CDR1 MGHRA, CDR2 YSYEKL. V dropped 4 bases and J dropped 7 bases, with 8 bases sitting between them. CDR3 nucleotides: TGCGCCAGCAGCCGATGGACTAATGAGCAGTTCTTC. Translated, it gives CASSRWTNEQFF.

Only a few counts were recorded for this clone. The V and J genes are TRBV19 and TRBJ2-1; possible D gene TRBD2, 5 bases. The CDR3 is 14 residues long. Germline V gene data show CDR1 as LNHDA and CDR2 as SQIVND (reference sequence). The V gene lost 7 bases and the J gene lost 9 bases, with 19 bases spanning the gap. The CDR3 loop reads CASNGLPGWGEQFF. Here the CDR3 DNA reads TGTGCCAGTAATGGACTCCCTGGATGGGGTGAGCAGTTCTTC.

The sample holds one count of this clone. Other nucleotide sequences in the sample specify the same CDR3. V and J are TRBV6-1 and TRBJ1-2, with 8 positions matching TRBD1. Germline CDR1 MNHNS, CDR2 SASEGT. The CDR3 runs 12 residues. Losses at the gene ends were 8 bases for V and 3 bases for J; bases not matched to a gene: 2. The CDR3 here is CASSQGDYGYTF. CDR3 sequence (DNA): TGTGCCAGCTCACAGGGGGACTATGGCTACACCTTC.

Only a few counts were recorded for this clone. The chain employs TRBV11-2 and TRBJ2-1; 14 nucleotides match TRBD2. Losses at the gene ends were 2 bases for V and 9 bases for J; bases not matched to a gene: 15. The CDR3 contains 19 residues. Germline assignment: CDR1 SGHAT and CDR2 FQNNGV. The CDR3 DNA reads TGTGCCAGCAGCTTACCCCCGGGACTAGCGGGAGAACGGGTTGGTGAGCAGTTCTTC. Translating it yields CASSLPPGLAGERVGEQFF.

The CDR3 here is CASSLPGGYETQYF. CDR3 coding DNA: TGTGCCAGCAGCTTGCCAGGGGGATACGAGACCCAGTACTTC. The chain employs TRBV5-4 and TRBJ2-5, with TRBD1 matching 7 bases. CDR1 is SGHNT, CDR2 YYREEE, per germline (reference sequence). V lost 1 base to trimming and J lost 5 bases; unmatched junction nucleotides: 5. The length of the CDR3 is 14 residues.

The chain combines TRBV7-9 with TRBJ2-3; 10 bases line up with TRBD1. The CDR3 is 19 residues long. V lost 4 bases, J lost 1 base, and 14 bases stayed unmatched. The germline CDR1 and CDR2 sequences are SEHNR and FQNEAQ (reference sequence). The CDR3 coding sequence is TGTGCCAGCAGCTCCCCCGACAGGGGGCGCGGATCTCGCACAGATACGCAGTATTTT. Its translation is CASSSPDRGRGSRTDTQYF.

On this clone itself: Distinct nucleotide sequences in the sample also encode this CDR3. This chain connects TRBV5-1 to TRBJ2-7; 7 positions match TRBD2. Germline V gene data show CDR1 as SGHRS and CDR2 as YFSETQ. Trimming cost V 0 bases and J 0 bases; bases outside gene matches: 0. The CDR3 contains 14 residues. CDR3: CASSLGGGSYEQYF. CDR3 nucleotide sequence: TGCGCCAGCAGCTTGGGCGGGGGCTCCTACGAGCAGTACTTC.

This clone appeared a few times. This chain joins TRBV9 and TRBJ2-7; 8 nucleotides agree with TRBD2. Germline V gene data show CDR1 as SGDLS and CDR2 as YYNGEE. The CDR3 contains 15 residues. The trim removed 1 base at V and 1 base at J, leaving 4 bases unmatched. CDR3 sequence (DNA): TGTGCCAGCAGCGTACAGGCTAGCGGGTCCTACGAGCAGTACTTC. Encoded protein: CASSVQASGSYEQYF.

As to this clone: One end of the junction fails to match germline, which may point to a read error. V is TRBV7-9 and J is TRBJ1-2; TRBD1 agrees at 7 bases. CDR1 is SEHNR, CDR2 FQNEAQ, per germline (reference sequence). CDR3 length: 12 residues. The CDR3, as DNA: TGTGCCAGCAGCTTATTGACAGGGCATTTGGCCTTC. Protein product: CASSLLTGHLAF.

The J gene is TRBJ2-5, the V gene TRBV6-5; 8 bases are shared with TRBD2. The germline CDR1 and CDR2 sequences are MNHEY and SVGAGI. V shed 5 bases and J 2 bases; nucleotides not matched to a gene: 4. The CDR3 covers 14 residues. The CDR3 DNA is TGTGCCAGCAGTCGTACTAGCGGACAAGAGACCCAGTACTTC. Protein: CASSRTSGQETQYF.

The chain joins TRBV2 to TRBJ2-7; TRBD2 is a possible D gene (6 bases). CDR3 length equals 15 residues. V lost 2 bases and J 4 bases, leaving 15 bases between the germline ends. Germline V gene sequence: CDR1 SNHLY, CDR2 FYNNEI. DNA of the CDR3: TGTGCCAGCAGTGAAAAGGGGACTGCGGCATACGAGCAGTACTTC. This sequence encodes CASSEKGTAAYEQYF.

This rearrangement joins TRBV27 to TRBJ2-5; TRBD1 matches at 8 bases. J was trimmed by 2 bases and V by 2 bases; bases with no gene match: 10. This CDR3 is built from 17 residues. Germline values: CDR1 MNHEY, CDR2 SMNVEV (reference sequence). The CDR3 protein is CASSLGTGGRYQETQYF. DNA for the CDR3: TGTGCCAGCAGTTTAGGGACAGGCGGACGTTATCAAGAGACCCAGTACTTC.

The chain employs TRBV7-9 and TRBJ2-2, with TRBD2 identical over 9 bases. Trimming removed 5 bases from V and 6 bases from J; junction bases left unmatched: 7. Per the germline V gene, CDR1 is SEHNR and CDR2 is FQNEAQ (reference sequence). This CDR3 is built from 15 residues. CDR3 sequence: CASSQGLAGSGELFF. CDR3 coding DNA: TGTGCCAGCAGCCAGGGACTAGCAGGCTCCGGGGAGCTGTTTTTT.

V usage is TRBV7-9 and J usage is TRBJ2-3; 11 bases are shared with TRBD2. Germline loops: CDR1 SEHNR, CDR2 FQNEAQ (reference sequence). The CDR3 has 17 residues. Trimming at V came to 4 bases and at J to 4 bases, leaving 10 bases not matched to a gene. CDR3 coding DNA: TGTGCCAGCAGCTCATCACTAGCGGGGGCCTTGGCAGATACGCAGTATTTT. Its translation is CASSSSLAGALADTQYF.

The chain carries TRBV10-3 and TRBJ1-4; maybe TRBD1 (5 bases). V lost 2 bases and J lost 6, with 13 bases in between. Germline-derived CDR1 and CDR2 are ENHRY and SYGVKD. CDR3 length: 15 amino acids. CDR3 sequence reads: CAISEKHSGDEKLFF. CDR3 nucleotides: TGTGCCATCAGTGAGAAGCATTCGGGGGATGAAAAACTGTTTTTT.

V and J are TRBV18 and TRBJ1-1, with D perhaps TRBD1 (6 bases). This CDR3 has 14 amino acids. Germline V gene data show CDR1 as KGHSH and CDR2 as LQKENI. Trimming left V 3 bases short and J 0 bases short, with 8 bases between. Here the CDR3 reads CASSPWGLNTEAFF. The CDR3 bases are TGTGCCAGCTCACCCTGGGGGCTGAACACTGAAGCTTTCTTT.

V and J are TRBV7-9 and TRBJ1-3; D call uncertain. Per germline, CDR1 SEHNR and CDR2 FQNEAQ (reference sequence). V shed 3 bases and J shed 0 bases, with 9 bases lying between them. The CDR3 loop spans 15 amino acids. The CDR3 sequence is CASSFAESSGNTIYF. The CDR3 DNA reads TGTGCCAGCAGCTTTGCCGAGAGCTCTGGAAACACCATATATTTT. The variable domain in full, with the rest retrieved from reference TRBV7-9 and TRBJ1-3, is DTGVSQNPRHKITKRGQNVTFRCDPISEHNRLYWYRQTLGQGPEFLTYFQNEAQLEKSRLLSDRFSAERPKGSFSTLEIQRTEQGDSAMYLCASSFAESSGNTIYFGEGSWLTVV.

This CDR3 reads CASSAPGVWGYQPQHF. DNA of the CDR3: TGTGCCAGTAGTGCCCCGGGTGTATGGGGCTATCAGCCCCAGCATTTT. The V gene is TRBV19, the J gene TRBJ1-5; TRBD1 might be the D (5 bases). CDR1 LNHDA and CDR2 SQIVND come from the germline V gene (reference sequence). V was shortened by 5 bases and J by 5 bases, with 19 bases between the two germline ends. The length of the CDR3 is 16 residues.

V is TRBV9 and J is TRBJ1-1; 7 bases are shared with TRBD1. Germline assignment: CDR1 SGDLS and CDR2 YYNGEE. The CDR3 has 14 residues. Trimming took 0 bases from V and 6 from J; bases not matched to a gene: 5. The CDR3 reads CASSVGQGTSEAFF. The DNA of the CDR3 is TGTGCCAGCAGCGTAGGACAGGGTACGTCTGAAGCTTTCTTT.

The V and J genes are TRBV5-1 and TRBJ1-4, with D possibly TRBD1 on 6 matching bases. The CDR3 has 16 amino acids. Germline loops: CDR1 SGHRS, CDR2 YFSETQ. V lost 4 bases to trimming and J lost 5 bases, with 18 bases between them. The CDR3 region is CASSQIKGQTNEKLFF. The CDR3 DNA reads TGCGCCAGCAGCCAGATCAAAGGACAGACGAATGAAAAACTGTTTTTT.

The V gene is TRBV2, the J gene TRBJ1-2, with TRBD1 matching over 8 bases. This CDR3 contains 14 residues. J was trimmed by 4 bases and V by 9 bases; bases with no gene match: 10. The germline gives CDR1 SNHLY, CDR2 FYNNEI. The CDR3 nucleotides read TGTGCCAGTACCCCAGGGGGCGCGGTCTATGGCTACACCTTC. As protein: CASTPGGAVYGYTF.